What follows is one T cell receptor beta chain and its context. Amplified TCR beta CDR3 regions derived from RNA transcripts. Initially, a first-round RT-PCR of the TCR CDR3 employed the HTBI primer set. TCRdb re-analysed the multiplex PCR reads in MiXCR, keeping a single row per CDR3 protein. The sample includes around 600,000 distinct CDR3 sequences, 16% seen only once; the top ten take 2.5% to 4%. This record belongs to a study of T cells in Graves' hyperthyroidism and ophthalmopathy. CDR1 is DFQATT and CDR2 is SNEGSKA in the germline V gene (reference sequence). CDR3 length equals 15 residues. With V trimmed by 5 bases and J by 1 base, 6 bases remained unmatched.

The TCR was taken from a woman aged 40 to 50 with Graves' ophthalmopathy. V gene TRBV20-1 combines with J gene TRBJ1-5; 9 positions match TRBD1. The specimen sequenced was blood. In DNA, the CDR3 is TGCAGTGCTCAAGCGACAGGGGGAAGCAATCAGCCCCAGCATTTT. Encoded protein: CSAQATGGSNQPQHF.